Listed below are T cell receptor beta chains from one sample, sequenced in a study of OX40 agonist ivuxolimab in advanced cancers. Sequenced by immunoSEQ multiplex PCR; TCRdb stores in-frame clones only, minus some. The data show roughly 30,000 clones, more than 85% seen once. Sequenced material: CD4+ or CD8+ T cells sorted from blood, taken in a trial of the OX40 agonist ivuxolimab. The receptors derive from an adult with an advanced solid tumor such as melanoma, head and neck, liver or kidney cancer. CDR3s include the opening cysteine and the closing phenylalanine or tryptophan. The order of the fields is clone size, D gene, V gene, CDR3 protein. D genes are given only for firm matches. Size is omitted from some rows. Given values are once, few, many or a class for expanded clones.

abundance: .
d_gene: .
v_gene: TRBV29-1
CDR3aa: CSTEESTDTQYF

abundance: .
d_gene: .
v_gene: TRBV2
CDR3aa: CASSERAHYEQYF

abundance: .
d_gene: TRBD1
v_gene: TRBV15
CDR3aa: CATSRDPGTGDPYEQYF

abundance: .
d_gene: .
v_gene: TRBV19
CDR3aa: CASSIGVSSEQYF

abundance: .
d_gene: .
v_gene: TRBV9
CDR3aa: CASSVGGGALGVLTF

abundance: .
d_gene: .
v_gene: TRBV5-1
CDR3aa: CASSTQGMNYEQYF

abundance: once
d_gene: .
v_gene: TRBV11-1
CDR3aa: CASSDYPGPGNTIYF

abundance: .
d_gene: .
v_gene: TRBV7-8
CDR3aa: CASSSLPVIEMEHPYEQYF

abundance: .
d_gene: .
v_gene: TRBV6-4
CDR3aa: CASSDSMGADTQYF

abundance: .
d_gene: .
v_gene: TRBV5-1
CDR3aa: CASSLEQPNGAEAFF

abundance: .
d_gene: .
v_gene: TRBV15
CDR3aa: CATSRDRIGQITAGANVLTF

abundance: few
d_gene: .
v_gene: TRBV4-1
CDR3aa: CASSQVGELFF

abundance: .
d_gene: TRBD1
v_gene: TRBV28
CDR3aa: CASSTRQGAGYEQYF

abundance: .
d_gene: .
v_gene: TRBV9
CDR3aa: CASSAPGLSADTQYF

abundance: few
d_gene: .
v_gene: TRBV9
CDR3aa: CASSPTGPNGYTF

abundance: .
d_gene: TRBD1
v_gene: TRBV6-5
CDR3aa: CASSSGQGSKNIQYF

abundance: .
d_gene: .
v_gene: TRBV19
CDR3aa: CASSSKTLYTGELFF